This T cell receptor (beta chain) was sequenced in a study of shared clonotypes between healthy human individuals. Study-wide points: Generally, naive subsets came out with larger estimated richness than memory subsets.

There were only Caucasian adults among the donors, and all lived in Nashville, Tennessee. Comment on this clone: The antigen is undetermined.

This table comes from immunoSEQ multiplex PCR, and its TCRdb copy is limited to in-frame clones, with some not included. The profile shows 1,500,000 or so clones, 98% of them singletons. Sequenced input: naive CD4+ T cells sorted from blood. Subset defined: CD45RA+ positively selected. The receptor was derived from a man younger than 45 in good health.

CDR3 bases: TGTGCCAGCAGCGCCTTAGCGGGAGGGGGGTACCAAGAGACCCAGTACTTC. Protein sequence: CASSALAGGGYQETQYF. The chain is built from TRBV9 and TRBJ2-5; 11 bases match TRBD2. J lost 0 bases, V lost 3 bases, and 7 bases had no gene match. Germline CDR1 and CDR2: SGDLS and YYNGEE. The CDR3 is 17 amino acids.